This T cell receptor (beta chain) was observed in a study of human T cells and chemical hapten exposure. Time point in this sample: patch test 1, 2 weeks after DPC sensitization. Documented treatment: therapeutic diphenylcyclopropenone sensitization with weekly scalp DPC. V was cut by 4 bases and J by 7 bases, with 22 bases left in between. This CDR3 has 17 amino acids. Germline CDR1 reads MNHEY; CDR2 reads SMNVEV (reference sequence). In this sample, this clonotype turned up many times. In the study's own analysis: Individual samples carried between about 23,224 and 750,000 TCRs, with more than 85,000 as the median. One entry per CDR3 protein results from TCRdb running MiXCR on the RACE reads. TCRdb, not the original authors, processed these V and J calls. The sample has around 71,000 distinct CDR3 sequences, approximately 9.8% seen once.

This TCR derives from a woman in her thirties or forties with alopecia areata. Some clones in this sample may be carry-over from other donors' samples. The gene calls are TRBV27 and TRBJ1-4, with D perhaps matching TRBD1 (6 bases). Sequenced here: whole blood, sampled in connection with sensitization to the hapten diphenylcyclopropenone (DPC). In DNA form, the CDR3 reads TGTGCCAGCAGTTCAAGACAGGTTATGAGTGCTGGTGAAAAACTGTTTTTT. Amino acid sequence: CASSSRQVMSAGEKLFF.